This paragraph reports one T cell receptor (beta chain). Trimming took off 2 bases at V and 2 bases at J, with 21 bases between the two ends. Germline assignment: CDR1 MNHEY and CDR2 SMNVEV (reference sequence). The CDR3 has 18 amino acids. Using immunoSEQ multiplex PCR, the repertoire was profiled, and TCRdb retains in-frame clones only, with some absent. The repertoire includes roughly 16,000 clones, around 82% of them detected once, and about a sixth sits in the top ten. The entry originates in a study of PD-1 blockade in mismatch repair-deficient tumors. In the study overall: Enrolled about 2013-2017, patients had progressing, pretreated mismatch repair-deficient cancers of 11 to 13 types.

The chain carries TRBV27 and TRBJ1-2; D may be TRBD1 (5 bases). This TCR came from an adult with mismatch repair-deficient cancer. The sample here was PBMCs, taken before pembrolizumab treatment. CDR3 sequence: CASSLVGSGRGENYGYTF. As DNA, the CDR3 is TGTGCCAGCAGTTTAGTGGGGTCAGGTAGGGGCGAGAACTATGGCTACACCTTC.